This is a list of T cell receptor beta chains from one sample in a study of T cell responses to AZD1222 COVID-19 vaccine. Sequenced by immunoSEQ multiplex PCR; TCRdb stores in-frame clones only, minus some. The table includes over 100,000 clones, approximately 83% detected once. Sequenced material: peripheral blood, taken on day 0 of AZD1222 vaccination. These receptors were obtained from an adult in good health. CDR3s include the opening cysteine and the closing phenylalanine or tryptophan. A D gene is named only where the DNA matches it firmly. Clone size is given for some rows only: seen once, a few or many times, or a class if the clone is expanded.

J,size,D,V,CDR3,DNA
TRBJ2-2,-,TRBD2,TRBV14,CASSRGLAGDTGELFF,TGTGCCAGCAGCCGCGGACTAGCGGGAGATACCGGGGAGCTGTTTTTT
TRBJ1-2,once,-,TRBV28,CASGQLNYGYTF,TGTGCCAGCGGACAGCTAAACTATGGCTACACCTTC
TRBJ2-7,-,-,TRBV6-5,CASSSRLSSYEQYF,TGTGCCAGCAGTTCAAGACTCTCATCCTACGAGCAGTACTTC
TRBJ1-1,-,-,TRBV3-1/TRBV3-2,CASSFRGELGTEAFF,TGTGCCAGCAGCTTCAGAGGGGAATTGGGGACTGAAGCTTTCTTT
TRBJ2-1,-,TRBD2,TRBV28,CASSQGTSGSYEQFF,TGTGCCAGCAGTCAAGGGACTAGCGGGAGCTATGAGCAGTTCTTC
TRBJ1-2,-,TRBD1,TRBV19,CASSPGGGGYGYTF,TGTGCCAGTTCTCCAGGGGGCGGAGGCTATGGCTACACCTTC
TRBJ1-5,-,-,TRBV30,CAWSMSFNQPQHF,TGTGCCTGGAGTATGAGTTTCAATCAGCCCCAGCATTTT
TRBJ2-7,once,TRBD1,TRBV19,CASSKDRGRSYEQYF,TGTGCCAGTAGTAAAGACAGGGGCCGCTCCTACGAGCAGTACTTC
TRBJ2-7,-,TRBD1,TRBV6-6,CASSFGQGDRGQYF,TGTGCCAGCAGTTTTGGACAGGGTGATCGAGGGCAGTACTTC
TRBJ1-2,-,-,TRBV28,CASSLQGGSYTF,TGTGCCAGCAGTCTTCAGGGTGGAAGCTACACCTTC
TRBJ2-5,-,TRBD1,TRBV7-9,CASSPGQGRETQYF,TGTGCCAGCAGCCCGGGACAGGGAAGAGAGACCCAGTACTTC
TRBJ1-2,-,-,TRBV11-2,CASSPDSRRGYTF,TGTGCCAGCAGCCCGGACAGCCGTAGGGGCTACACCTTC
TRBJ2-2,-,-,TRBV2,CASVGLTGTGELFF,TGTGCCAGCGTGGGTCTTACCGGTACCGGGGAGCTGTTTTTT
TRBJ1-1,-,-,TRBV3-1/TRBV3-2,CASSQSDGGNTEAFF,TGTGCCAGCAGCCAATCGGACGGGGGGAACACTGAAGCTTTCTTT
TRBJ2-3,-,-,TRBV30,CAWSAGAKYF,TGTGCCTGGAGTGCAGGGGCGAAGTATTTT
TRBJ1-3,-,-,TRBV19,CASKLLGGNTIYF,TGTGCCAGTAAATTGTTAGGTGGAAACACCATATATTTT
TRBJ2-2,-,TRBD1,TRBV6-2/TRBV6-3,CASSPRQGATGELFF,TGTGCCAGCAGCCCCAGACAGGGGGCGACGGGGGAGCTGTTTTTT
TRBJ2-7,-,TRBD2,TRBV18,CASSPLVAGVGSYEQYF,TGTGCCAGCTCACCATTGGTAGCGGGAGTGGGCTCCTACGAGCAGTACTTC
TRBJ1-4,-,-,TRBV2,CASSPVGGVEKLFF,TGTGCCAGCAGCCCCGTGGGGGGCGTTGAAAAACTGTTTTTT
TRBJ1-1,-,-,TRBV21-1,CASSKAREGGLNEAFF,TGTGCCAGCAGCAAAGCGAGGGAAGGGGGACTGAATGAAGCTTTCTTT
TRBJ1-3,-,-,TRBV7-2,CASSGSGVLAGNTIYF,TGTGCCAGCAGCGGCTCCGGGGTCCTCGCTGGAAACACCATATATTTT
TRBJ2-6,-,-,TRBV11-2,CASSGVGTASGANVLTF,TGTGCCAGCAGCGGTGTAGGGACCGCCTCTGGGGCCAACGTCCTGACTTTC
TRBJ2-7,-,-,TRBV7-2,CASSLDGQIYEQYF,TGTGCCAGCAGCTTAGATGGTCAAATCTACGAGCAGTACTTC
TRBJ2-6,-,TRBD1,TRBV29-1,CSVTDRGSGANVLTF,TGCAGCGTTACCGACAGGGGCTCTGGGGCCAACGTCCTGACTTTC